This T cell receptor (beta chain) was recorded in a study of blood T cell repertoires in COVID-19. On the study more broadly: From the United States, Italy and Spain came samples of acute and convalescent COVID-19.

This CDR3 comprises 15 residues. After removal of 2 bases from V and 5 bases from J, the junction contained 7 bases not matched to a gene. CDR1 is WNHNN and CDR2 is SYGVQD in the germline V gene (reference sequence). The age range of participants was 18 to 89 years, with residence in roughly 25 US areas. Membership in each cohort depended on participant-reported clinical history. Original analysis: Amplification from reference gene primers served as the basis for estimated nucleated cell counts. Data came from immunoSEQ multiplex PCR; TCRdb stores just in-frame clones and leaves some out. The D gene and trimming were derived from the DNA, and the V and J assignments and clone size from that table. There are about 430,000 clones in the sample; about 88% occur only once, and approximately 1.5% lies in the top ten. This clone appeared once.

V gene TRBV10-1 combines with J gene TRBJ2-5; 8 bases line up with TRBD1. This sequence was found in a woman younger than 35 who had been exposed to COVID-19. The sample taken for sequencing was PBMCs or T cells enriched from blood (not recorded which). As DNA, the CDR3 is TGCGCCAGCAGTGAGAGGACAGGGCCTTCGGAGACCCAGTACTTC. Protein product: CASSERTGPSETQYF.